This TCR beta chain is from a study of T cell responses to AZD1222 COVID-19 vaccine (dated by TCRdb to about 2021). Looking at the study overall: A total of more than 230 trial participants underwent TCR sequencing, of whom 200 to 220 had received two doses of AZD1222 and around 25 had received two doses of the MenACWY control vaccine. Trial participants were enrolled into age subgroups of 18-55, 56-69 and 70-plus years, which contained approximately 150, 28 and 58 TCR-sequenced participants, respectively. Broad study findings and their caveats: Participants were mostly white British and included more females than males, and it was suggested by the authors that clonal diversity may have been underestimated. Nearly half of unique spike-specific TCRs reportedly recognized epitopes outside regions mutated in the B.1.351 and B.1.1.7 variants. The vaccine-associated CD4 TCRs covered the entire spike protein, and the dominant responses fell in regions 160-218 and 743-854. No day 14 peak-response samples were available, so repertoires were characterized only after the peak T cell response. In the small 56-69-year group, the increase in depth fell short of significance, most likely because of low power. Spike-specific TCR breadth and depth rose significantly after two AZD1222 doses compared with day 0 and with MenACWY recipients. Conclusions about previously exposed vaccinees were limited because only six AZD1222 recipients were SARS-CoV-2 seropositive at baseline.

The CDR3 regions of human TCRbeta chains were analyzed by immunosequencing. Per the authors' processing: TCRs in the repertoires were compared against a reference library of SARS-CoV-2-specific TCRs that had been generated with the MIRA antigen-specificity platform. Breadth was defined as the fraction of unique TCRs that were SARS-CoV-2-associated. Depth was defined as the fraction of total T cells that were SARS-CoV-2-associated. Using the MIRA data, each spike-specific TCR was mapped to the spike region that the TCR reacts to and placed in a CD4 or CD8 class. Log10-transformed breadth and depth values were compared by one-way ANOVA with Sidak's multiple comparisons tests. TCRdb re-hosts the immuneACCESS table, in-frame sequences only. Its copies lack some clones; in the studies checked, an unresolved V gene accounts for under half of them, and the cause for the rest is not known. That table furnishes V, J and clone size, whereas the DNA furnished D and trimming. Recorded for this sample are 200,000 to 250,000 clones; 94% of them occurred a single time. The ten largest clones add up to over 1.5% of the sample.

According to the germline V gene (reference sequence), CDR1 reads MNHNY and CDR2 reads SVGAGI. From cysteine to phenylalanine, the CDR3 is 15 amino acids long. The CDR3 DNA has 45 bases and is translated from base 1. Relative to germline, V is missing 2 bases and J is missing 3 bases, with 4 bases of the junction outside any gene match. Concerning this clone: The clone's antigen remains unknown. No base qualities exist here, and no much larger clone lies one base off it.

The label giving this sample's time point can be read as: about 28 days (+/-7) after the second vaccine dose. The treatment or condition label of this sample denotes: meningococcal conjugate vaccine given as trial control. The vaccinee samples were drawn from two UK trials, COV001 and COV002, one of which was a single-blind randomized controlled phase 2/3 trial testing AZD1222 (ChAdOx1 nCoV-19) in healthy adults. For TCRbeta chain sequencing, PBMC samples from trial participants were taken at day 0 and at day 28 after the second dose. The specimen comprised peripheral blood, sampled 28 days after the second dose of the MenACWY control vaccine. Recombination linked TRBV6-6 to TRBJ2-1; TRBD2 matches 7 bases in the middle. The origin of this receptor is an adult who received the MenACWY meningococcal vaccine as a control. The CDR3 reads CASSYLAGDYNEQFF. The DNA is TGTGCCAGCAGTTACCTCGCGGGGGACTACAATGAGCAGTTCTTC.